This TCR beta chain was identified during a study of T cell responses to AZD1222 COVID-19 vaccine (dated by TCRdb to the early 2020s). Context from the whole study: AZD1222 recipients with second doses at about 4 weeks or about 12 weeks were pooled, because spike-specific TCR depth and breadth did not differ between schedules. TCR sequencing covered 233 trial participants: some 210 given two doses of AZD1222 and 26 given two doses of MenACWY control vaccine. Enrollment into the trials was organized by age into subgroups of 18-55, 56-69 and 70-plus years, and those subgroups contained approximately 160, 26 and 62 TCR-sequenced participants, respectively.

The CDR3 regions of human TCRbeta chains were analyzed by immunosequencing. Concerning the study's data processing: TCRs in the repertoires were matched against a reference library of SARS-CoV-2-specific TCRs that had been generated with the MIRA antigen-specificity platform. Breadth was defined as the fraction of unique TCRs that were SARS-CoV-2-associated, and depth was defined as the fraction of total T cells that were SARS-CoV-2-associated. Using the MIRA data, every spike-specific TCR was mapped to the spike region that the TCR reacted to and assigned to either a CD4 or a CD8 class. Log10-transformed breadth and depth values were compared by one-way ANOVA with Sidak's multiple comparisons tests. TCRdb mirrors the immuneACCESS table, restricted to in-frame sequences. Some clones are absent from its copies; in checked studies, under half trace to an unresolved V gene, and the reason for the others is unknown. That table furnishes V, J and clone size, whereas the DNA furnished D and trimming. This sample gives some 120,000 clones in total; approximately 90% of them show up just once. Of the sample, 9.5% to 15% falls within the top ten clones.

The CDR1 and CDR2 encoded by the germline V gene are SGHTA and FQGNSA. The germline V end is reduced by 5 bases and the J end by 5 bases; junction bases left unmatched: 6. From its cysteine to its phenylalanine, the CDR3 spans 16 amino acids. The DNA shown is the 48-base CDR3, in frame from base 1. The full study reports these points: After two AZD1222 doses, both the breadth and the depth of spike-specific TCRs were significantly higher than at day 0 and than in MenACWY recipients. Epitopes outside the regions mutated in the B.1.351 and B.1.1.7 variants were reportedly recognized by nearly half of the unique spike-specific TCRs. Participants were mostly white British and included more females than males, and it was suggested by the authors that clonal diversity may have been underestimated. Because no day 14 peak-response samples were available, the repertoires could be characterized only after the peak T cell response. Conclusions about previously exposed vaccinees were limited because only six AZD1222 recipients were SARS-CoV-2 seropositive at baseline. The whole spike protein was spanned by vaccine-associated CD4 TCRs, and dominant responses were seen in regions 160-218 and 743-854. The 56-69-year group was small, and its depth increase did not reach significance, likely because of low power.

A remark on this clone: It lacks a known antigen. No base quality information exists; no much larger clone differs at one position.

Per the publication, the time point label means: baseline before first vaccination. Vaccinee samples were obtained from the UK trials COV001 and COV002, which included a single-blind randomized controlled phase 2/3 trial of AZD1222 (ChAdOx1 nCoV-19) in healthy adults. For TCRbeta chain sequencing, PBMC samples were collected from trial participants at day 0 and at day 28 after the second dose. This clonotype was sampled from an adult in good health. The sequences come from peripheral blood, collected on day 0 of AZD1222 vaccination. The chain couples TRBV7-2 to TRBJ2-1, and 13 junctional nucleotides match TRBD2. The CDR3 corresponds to CASSPPGLAGNNEQFF. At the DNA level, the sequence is TGTGCCAGCAGCCCTCCGGGACTAGCGGGAAACAATGAGCAGTTCTTC.